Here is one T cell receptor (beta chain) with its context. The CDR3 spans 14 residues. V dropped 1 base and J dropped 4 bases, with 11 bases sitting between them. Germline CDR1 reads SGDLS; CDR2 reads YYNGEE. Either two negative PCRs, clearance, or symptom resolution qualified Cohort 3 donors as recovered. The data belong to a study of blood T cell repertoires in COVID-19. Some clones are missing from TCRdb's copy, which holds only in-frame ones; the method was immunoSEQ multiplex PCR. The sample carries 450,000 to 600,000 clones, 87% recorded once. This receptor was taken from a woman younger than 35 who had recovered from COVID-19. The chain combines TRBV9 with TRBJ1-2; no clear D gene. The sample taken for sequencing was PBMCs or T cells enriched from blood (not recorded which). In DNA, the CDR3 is TGTGCCAGCAGCGTATGGACGGGAGGCTATGGCTACACCTTC. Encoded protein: CASSVWTGGYGYTF.